Shown below are 19 T cell receptor beta chains from a single sample sequenced in a study of cytomegalovirus exposure and HLA in healthy donors. It was with 60 Vbeta and 13 Jbeta primers that the PCR ran. Using immunoSEQ multiplex PCR, the repertoire was profiled, and TCRdb retains in-frame clones only, with some absent. The sample includes tens of thousands of clones, 75% of them seen just once. The sample was PBMCs. Receptors originate from a man aged 35-49 years in good health and CMV-seronegative.

The count of this clone is one. Germline is not matched at one junction end, which may reflect a read error. J is TRBJ1-1 and V is TRBV6-5, with 8 positions matching TRBD1. The germline V gene encodes CDR1 MNHEY and CDR2 SVGAGI. The CDR3 consists of 14 residues. CDR3 protein: CACSLGQGNTEAFF. The CDR3 DNA follows: TGTGCCTGCAGCCTCGGACAGGGGAACACTGAAGCTTTCTTT.

This clone came up once. The chain combines TRBV27 with TRBJ1-5; TRBD1 might be the D (6 bases). The CDR3 contains 16 residues. The germline V and J ends were trimmed by 8 bases and 6 bases, with 23 bases remaining between them. Germline CDR1 is MNHEY and CDR2 is SMNVEV (reference sequence). CDR3 coding DNA: TGTGCCAGCCAACCCGGCGCAGGACAGTCCGTTCAGCCCCAGCATTTT. Its translation: CASQPGAGQSVQPQHF.

The chain employs TRBV2 and TRBJ2-7, with unresolved D. The V gene lost 5 bases and the J gene lost 5 bases, with 16 bases spanning the gap. CDR3 length equals 14 residues. Germline V gives CDR1 SNHLY, CDR2 FYNNEI. The CDR3 loop is CASSFGLAADEQYF. The CDR3 nucleotides are TGTGCCAGCAGTTTCGGGTTAGCAGCCGACGAGCAGTACTTC. Full variable domain (remainder filled in from reference TRBV2 and TRBJ2-7): EPEVTQTPSHQVTQMGQEVILRCVPISNHLYFYWYRQILGQKVEFLVSFYNNEISEKSEIFDDQFSVERPDGSNFTLKIRSTKLEDSAMYFCASSFGLAADEQYFGPGTRLTVT.

This clone was counted only a few times. The rearrangement joins TRBV27 to TRBJ1-4; TRBD1 aligns across 8 bases. Per the germline V gene, CDR1 is MNHEY and CDR2 is SMNVEV (reference sequence). This CDR3 spans 13 amino acids. J gave up 5 bases and V 7 bases, and 3 bases lay outside the gene matches. DNA for the CDR3: TGTGCCAGCATGGACAGGGCAAATGAAAAACTGTTTTTT. Its translation: CASMDRANEKLFF. Full variable domain (outside the CDR3, taken from reference TRBV27 and TRBJ1-4): EAQVTQNPRYLITVTGKKLTVTCSQNMNHEYMSWYRQDPGLGLRQIYYSMNVEVTDKGDVPEGYKVSRKEKRNFPLILESPSPNQTSLYFCASMDRANEKLFFGSGTQLSVL.

The rearrangement uses TRBV28 and TRBJ1-2, with D hard to call. The CDR3 totals 12 residues. Trimming took off 0 bases at V and 5 bases at J, with 4 bases between the two ends. Germline values: CDR1 MDHEN, CDR2 SYDVKM. The CDR3 DNA reads TGTGCCAGCAGTTTATGGCGGTATGGCTACACCTTC. It is translated as CASSLWRYGYTF.

This clone was counted between two and nine times. This chain connects TRBV12-5 to TRBJ1-1, with a possible D match to TRBD1 (5 bases). The CDR3 sequence is 17 residues long. Germline lookup yields CDR1 LGHNT and CDR2 FRNRAP. The germline V and J ends were trimmed by 2 bases and 0 bases, with 16 bases remaining between them. The CDR3 reads CASGLPPGEGMNTEAFF. The CDR3 nucleotides read TGTGCTAGTGGTTTGCCTCCGGGGGAAGGGATGAACACTGAAGCTTTCTTT. Together with reference TRBV12-5 and TRBJ1-1, the CDR3 gives the full variable domain: DARVTQTPRHKVTEMGQEVTMRCQPILGHNTVFWYRQTMMQGLELLAYFRNRAPLDDSGMPKDRFSAEMPDATLATLKIQPSEPRDSAVYFCASGLPPGEGMNTEAFFGQGTRLTVV.

V is TRBV29-1 and J is TRBJ2-7; 13 bases line up with TRBD2. The V gene end was trimmed by 5 bases and the J gene end by 3 bases; junction bases not matched to a gene: 10. This CDR3 has 16 amino acids. The germline gives CDR1 SQVTM, CDR2 ANQGSEA. The CDR3 loop is CSVRLAGGHTSYEQYF. CDR3 coding DNA: TGCAGCGTTAGACTAGCGGGGGGCCATACCAGCTACGAGCAGTACTTC.

In nucleotides, the CDR3 is TGTGCCAGCAGTCCCCCCCCCGGAGGCTATACGCAGTATTTT. It specifies CASSPPPGGYTQYF. This chain joins TRBV28 and TRBJ2-3; possible D gene TRBD2, 5 bases. The CDR3 is made up of 14 amino acids. V was shortened by 5 bases and J by 7 bases, with 16 bases between the two germline ends. The germline gives CDR1 MDHEN, CDR2 SYDVKM.

This clone was recorded a few times. The DNA for the CDR3 is TGTGCCAGTAGTATAGGGACAGGGACCTACGAGCAGTACTTC. It encodes CASSIGTGTYEQYF. The gene calls are TRBV19 and TRBJ2-7; 8 bases are shared with TRBD1. CDR1 is LNHDA, CDR2 SQIVND, per germline (reference sequence). The CDR3 sequence is 14 residues long. V dropped 1 base and J dropped 2; count of bases not matched to a gene: 1. Full variable domain (outside the CDR3, taken from reference TRBV19 and TRBJ2-7): DGGITQSPKYLFRKEGQNVTLSCEQNLNHDAMYWYRQDPGQGLRLIYYSQIVNDFQKGDIAEGYSVSREKKESFPLTVTSAQKNPTAFYLCASSIGTGTYEQYFGPGTRLTVT.

The chain combines TRBV7-9 with TRBJ1-6, with 7 nucleotides matching TRBD1. The V segment lost 5 bases and the J segment 6 bases; nucleotides outside the gene matches: 1. There are 13 residues in the CDR3. CDR1 SEHNR and CDR2 FQNEAQ come from the germline V gene (reference sequence). The CDR3: CASSDRVNSPLHF. The CDR3, as DNA: TGTGCCAGCAGCGACAGGGTTAATTCACCCCTCCACTTT.

V is TRBV7-3 and J is TRBJ2-3; no clear D. Germline V gene sequence: CDR1 SGHTA, CDR2 FQGTGA. This CDR3 has 15 residues. V lost 5 bases to trimming and J lost 0 bases, with 12 bases between them. This CDR3 is CASSRQSTSTDTQYF. As DNA, the CDR3 is TGTGCCAGCAGCAGACAATCGACCAGCACAGATACGCAGTATTTT. Full variable domain (missing parts from reference TRBV7-3 and TRBJ2-3): GAGVSQTPSNKVTEKGKYVELRCDPISGHTALYWYRQSLGQGPEFLIYFQGTGAADDSGLPNDRFFAVRPEGSVSTLKIQRTERGDSAVYLCASSRQSTSTDTQYFGPGTRLTVL.

A remark on this clone: Additional DNA sequences in this sample encode the identical CDR3. The chain uses TRBV9 and TRBJ2-5; 8 positions match TRBD1. Germline V gene lookup returns CDR1 SGDLS and CDR2 YYNGEE. The CDR3 covers 14 residues. The V gene end was trimmed by 3 bases and the J gene end by 2 bases; junction bases not matched to a gene: 3. The DNA for the CDR3 is TGTGCCAGCAGCGCCCGACAGGGGCAAGAGACCCAGTACTTC. Translating it yields CASSARQGQETQYF.

This clone was counted only a few times. This chain joins TRBV4-2 and TRBJ2-2; D is undetermined. This CDR3 spans 16 amino acids. V gave up 4 bases and J gave up 0 bases, with 12 bases separating them. Germline values: CDR1 LGHNA, CDR2 YNFKEQ. DNA of the CDR3: TGTGCCAGCAGCCGTGTCGGGTGGTCGAACACCGGGGAGCTGTTTTTT. It specifies CASSRVGWSNTGELFF.

The chain combines TRBV7-9 with TRBJ1-5; 7 bases are a match to TRBD1. Germline CDR1 SEHNR, CDR2 FQNEAQ (reference sequence). V lost 5 bases to trimming and J lost 6 bases; unmatched junction nucleotides: 7. The CDR3 is made up of 14 amino acids. CDR3 bases: TGTGCCAGCAGCCAGGGACAGAGCTCTCAGCCCCAGCATTTT. It is translated as CASSQGQSSQPQHF.

The rearrangement uses TRBV5-1 and TRBJ1-4; D is possibly TRBD1 (5 bases). This CDR3 region has 16 residues. Germline loops: CDR1 SGHRS, CDR2 YFSETQ. The V gene lost 1 base and the J gene lost 3 bases, with 13 bases spanning the gap. CDR3: CASSLSGKGSNEKLFF. CDR3 in DNA: TGCGCCAGCAGCTTGTCAGGGAAGGGGTCTAATGAAAAACTGTTTTTT.

The chain employs TRBV19 and TRBJ2-3, with D unresolved. The CDR3 covers 15 residues. V gave up 7 bases and J gave up 6 bases, with 20 bases separating them. The germline V gene has CDR1 LNHDA and CDR2 SQIVND (reference sequence). In DNA, the CDR3 is TGTGCCAGTACCCCCGCGGAAGTCTCCTGGGATACGCAGTATTTT. Its translation: CASTPAEVSWDTQYF.

The chain has TRBV4-2 and TRBJ1-1, with a weak D call TRBD1 (5 bases). The germline gives CDR1 LGHNA, CDR2 YNFKEQ. The V and J ends lost 0 bases and 1 base respectively, with 15 bases between them. The length of the CDR3 is 17 residues. CDR3 protein: CASSQDGGGGTNTEAFF. CDR3 sequence (DNA): TGTGCCAGCAGCCAAGATGGCGGGGGTGGGACGAACACTGAAGCTTTCTTT.

The chain couples TRBV10-3 to TRBJ2-5; D perhaps matches TRBD2 (5 bases). The germline V gene encodes CDR1 ENHRY and CDR2 SYGVKD. V lost 5 bases and J lost 4, with 11 bases in between. The CDR3 runs 13 residues. CDR3 coding DNA: TGTGCCATCAGTCTGGCCCGGGGAGAGACCCAGTACTTC. Translating gives CAISLARGETQYF.

This clone appeared a single time. The V and J genes are TRBV25-1 and TRBJ2-2, with 12 bases matching TRBD1. Germline loops: CDR1 MGHDK, CDR2 SYGVNS. The CDR3 has 17 amino acids. The trim removed 6 bases at V and 6 bases at J, leaving 11 bases unmatched. The CDR3 is CASRGDRGQKGAGELFF. As DNA, the CDR3 is TGTGCCAGCAGAGGGGACAGGGGGCAGAAAGGAGCCGGGGAGCTGTTTTTT.